This T cell receptor (beta chain) derives from a study of Tregs in tolerant kidney transplant recipients. Findings and limits, study-wide: No direct test of biological reproducibility was done here. Findings come from small patient numbers and require larger validation. Tregs expanded with activated donor B cells seemed most donor-specific.

About this clone itself: Its antigen remains unknown.

CD4+CD25+CD127- Tregs, CD4+CD25- non-Tregs, CD4 and CD8 cells were sorted. Sequencing used immunoSEQ multiplex PCR; TCRdb keeps in-frame clones, though not all of them. The profile shows roughly 68,000 clones, about four fifths of them singletons. What was sequenced was CD4+ T cells from blood. The source of this sequence is a human donor in good health.

The CDR3, as DNA: TGTGCCAGCAGCTTAGATGCTGGGTGGGAGACCCAGTACTTC. Translated, it gives CASSLDAGWETQYF. The V gene is TRBV11-3, the J gene TRBJ2-5; D gene ambiguous. Trimming left V 0 bases short and J 5 bases short, with 10 bases between. The CDR3 covers 14 residues. Germline lookup yields CDR1 SGHNT and CDR2 YENEEA.